The 28 T cell receptor beta chains below were found in one sample sequenced in a study of molecular identifiers for immune sequencing clone quantification. TCRdb re-called the PCR reads with MiXCR, one entry per CDR3 protein. This sample yields 90,000 or so distinct CDR3 sequences, of which under 25% are seen a single time; 0.8% to 1.2% belongs to the top ten. Sequencing used naive CD8+ T cells from blood, with Jurkat cell RNA spiked in. Subset in this sample: FACS-sorted CD8+CD4-CCR7+CD45RA+ naive T cells. The source of these receptors is a human donor in good health. Some libraries in this study had Jurkat cell RNA spiked in.

This clonotype was counted at least ten times. The rearrangement uses TRBV13 and TRBJ1-2; D is uncertain. Looked up from germline, CDR1 is PRHDT and CDR2 is FYEKMQ (reference sequence). CDR3 length: 15 residues. Trimming left V 4 bases short and J 4 bases short, with 16 bases between. In DNA form, the CDR3 reads TGTGCCAGCAGCTCCGGAGGTCAAATTCTCTATGGCTACACCTTC. Its translation: CASSSGGQILYGYTF.

The genes are TRBV11-2 and TRBJ2-7; TRBD1 is a possible D gene (5 bases). Germline CDR1 reads SGHAT; CDR2 reads FQNNGV. V lost 6 bases and J 5 bases, leaving 14 bases between the germline ends. The CDR3 is 13 amino acids. The CDR3 DNA follows: TGTGCCAGCAGATCCGGGTGGGGCGACGAGCAGTACTTC. Translation gives CASRSGWGDEQYF.

This clonotype was detected ten times or more. The chain employs TRBV9 and TRBJ1-3; 8 bases align to TRBD1. The CDR3 loop spans 16 amino acids. The V segment lost 3 bases and the J segment 0 bases; nucleotides outside the gene matches: 5. Looked up from germline, CDR1 is SGDLS and CDR2 is YYNGEE. CDR3 sequence reads: CASSAGTGGSGNTIYF. The CDR3 bases are TGTGCCAGCAGCGCGGGAACAGGGGGCTCTGGAAACACCATATATTTT.

This clonotype appeared a few times. The rearrangement uses TRBV27 and TRBJ2-2, with 8 bases matching TRBD2. The CDR3 loop spans 14 amino acids. V shed 3 bases, J shed 6 bases, and the junction held 3 bases outside the gene matches. Germline CDR1 MNHEY, CDR2 SMNVEV (reference sequence). CDR3 sequence reads: CASSFRGGPGELFF. The CDR3, as DNA: TGTGCCAGCAGTTTTCGGGGGGGCCCCGGGGAGCTGTTTTTT.

This clonotype was seen more than once but under ten times. The CDR3 here is CASSPQTGGGHKETQYF. The CDR3 region has the DNA TGTGCCAGCAGCCCCCAGACGGGCGGGGGGCATAAAGAGACCCAGTACTTC. The chain is built from TRBV7-9 and TRBJ2-5; 8 bases fit TRBD2. CDR1 SEHNR and CDR2 FQNEAQ come from the germline V gene (reference sequence). This CDR3 comprises 17 residues. The trim removed 5 bases at V and 3 bases at J, leaving 14 bases unmatched.

This clonotype was recorded at least ten times. V and J are TRBV24-1 and TRBJ2-3; weak D call: TRBD2 (5 bases). Trimming shortened V by 5 bases and J by 2 bases, and 10 bases separated the two germline ends. Germline V lookup: CDR1 KGHDR, CDR2 SFDVKD. This CDR3 has 14 amino acids. CDR3 DNA sequence: TGTGCCACCAGTGGGCCGGGGATCACAGATACGCAGTATTTT. Its protein product is CATSGPGITDTQYF.

This clonotype was observed a handful of times. The J gene is TRBJ2-1, the V gene TRBV2; tentatively, D is TRBD2 (7 bases). Trimming took 9 bases from V and 6 from J, leaving 18 bases between them. In germline, CDR1 is SNHLY, CDR2 FYNNEI. The CDR3 contains 14 residues. The CDR3 here is CARGMGASGNEQFF. Here the CDR3 DNA reads TGTGCCAGGGGGATGGGGGCTAGCGGCAATGAGCAGTTCTTC.

This clonotype has ten or more counts. This chain uses TRBV14 with TRBJ2-2; TRBD2 aligns across 8 bases. Trimming cost V 5 bases and J 2 bases; bases outside gene matches: 13. Germline V CDR1 and CDR2: SGHDN, FVKESK. CDR3 size: 18 residues. CDR3 sequence: CASSSRPGAGENTGELFF. The CDR3 DNA is TGTGCCAGCAGCTCCCGGCCGGGAGCGGGAGAAAACACCGGGGAGCTGTTTTTT.

This clonotype was seen at least ten times. The chain links TRBV4-1 to TRBJ1-1; D uncertain. Germline CDR1 reads MGHRA; CDR2 reads YSYEKL. The CDR3 consists of 14 residues. V was trimmed by 1 base and J by 1 base, leaving 7 bases between them. CDR3 bases: TGCGCCAGCAGCCAAGTTCTCGGGAACACTGAAGCTTTCTTT. Translating it yields CASSQVLGNTEAFF.

This clonotype turned up a few times. One end of the junction is discordant with germline, which a read error may explain. This chain connects TRBV5-3 to TRBJ2-1; D tentatively fits TRBD1 or TRBD2 (6 bases each). TRBV5-3 is an ORF, and what it does is uncertain. This CDR3 spans 16 amino acids. The CDR3 sequence: CASSWGRGYSYNEQFF. In DNA form, the CDR3 reads TGTGCCAGCAGCTGGGGGCGGGGTTACTCCTACAATGAGCAGTTCTTC.

This clonotype was counted ten times or more. The chain has TRBV6-2 or TRBV6-3 and TRBJ1-5; D is undetermined. V was shortened by 3 bases and J by 9 bases, with 12 bases between the two germline ends. This CDR3 spans 13 amino acids. Germline V gives CDR1 MNHEY, CDR2 SVGEGT. The CDR3 nucleotides are TGTGCCAGCAGTTATGGCGTGGGCATGCCCCAGCATTTT. Translating gives CASSYGVGMPQHF.

In its sample, this clonotype was seen a few times. The rearrangement joins TRBV9 to TRBJ2-1, with D perhaps matching TRBD1 (7 bases). Trimming took 5 bases from V and 5 from J, leaving 20 bases between them. Per the germline V gene, CDR1 is SGDLS and CDR2 is YYNGEE. CDR3 size: 16 residues. CDR3 loop: CASSPGGYPRDNEQFF. DNA of the CDR3: TGTGCCAGCAGTCCAGGGGGGTACCCTCGGGACAATGAGCAGTTCTTC.

This chain joins TRBV7-8 and TRBJ1-2; no reliable D call. The CDR3 is 12 residues long. Germline V gene sequence: CDR1 SGHVS, CDR2 FQNEAQ. V was pared by 4 bases and J by 7 bases, with 10 bases between. CDR3 region: CASSYRQGGYTF. The CDR3, as DNA: TGTGCCAGCAGCTACAGACAAGGTGGCTACACCTTC.

At least ten counts were recorded for this clonotype. The chain employs TRBV28 and TRBJ1-5; 9 nucleotides match TRBD1. CDR3 length: 17 residues. Germline V gene data show CDR1 as MDHEN and CDR2 as SYDVKM. V lost 5 bases to trimming and J lost 1 base; unmatched junction nucleotides: 9. CDR3 in amino acids: CASSPIGTGWSNQPQHF. The CDR3, as DNA: TGTGCCAGCAGTCCTATTGGGACAGGGTGGAGCAATCAGCCCCAGCATTTT.

The table lists this clonotype with many counts. The chain joins TRBV4-1 to TRBJ1-2; TRBD1 might be the D (6 bases). Trimming stripped 1 base from V and 6 bases from J, with 15 bases between. Germline CDR1 is MGHRA and CDR2 is YSYEKL. The CDR3 has 15 amino acids. In nucleotides, the CDR3 is TGCGCCAGCAGCCAAGTTACAGGGTGGAGCGATGGCTACACCTTC. Translating it yields CASSQVTGWSDGYTF.

The gene calls are TRBV11-2 and TRBJ1-1, with D maybe TRBD1 (5 bases). V was clipped by 1 base and J by 6 bases, with 12 bases between them. In germline, CDR1 is SGHAT, CDR2 FQNNGV. The CDR3 covers 14 residues. CDR3 bases: TGTGCCAGCAGCTTAGGGGCAGGGCTCGCTGAAGCTTTCTTT. Translated, it gives CASSLGAGLAEAFF.

With regard to this clonotype: Mismatch with germline at one junction end may stem from a read error. The J gene is TRBJ1-1, the V gene TRBV5-4; D might be TRBD1 (5 bases). Germline lookup yields CDR1 SGHNT and CDR2 YYREEE (reference sequence). CDR3 size: 15 residues. CDR3 amino acids: CASSFLTEWGTEASF. The CDR3 coding sequence is TGTGCCAGCAGCTTTCTGACAGAATGGGGCACTGAAGCTTCCTTT.

V usage is TRBV7-9 and J usage is TRBJ2-7; D is perhaps TRBD2 (5 bases). This CDR3 contains 16 residues. Germline-derived CDR1 and CDR2 are SEHNR and FQNEAQ (reference sequence). The V end was cut by 4 bases, the J end by 3 bases, with 19 bases between. The CDR3 DNA reads TGTGCCAGCAGCTACATCACCGCGACGGGGATCTACGAGCAGTACTTC. It is translated as CASSYITATGIYEQYF. Filled out from reference TRBV7-9 and TRBJ2-7, the complete variable domain reads DTGVSQNPRHKITKRGQNVTFRCDPISEHNRLYWYRQTLGQGPEFLTYFQNEAQLEKSRLLSDRFSAERPKGSFSTLEIQRTEQGDSAMYLCASSYITATGIYEQYFGPGTRLTVT.

This clonotype showed up just a few times. The genes are TRBV27 and TRBJ2-7, with D possibly being TRBD1 (6 bases). CDR1 MNHEY and CDR2 SMNVEV come from the germline V gene (reference sequence). V shed 0 bases and J shed 3 bases, with 9 bases lying between them. This CDR3 is 14 amino acids long. The DNA of the CDR3 is TGTGCCAGCAGTTTATCCGGGACAAACTACGAGCAGTACTTC. Amino acids: CASSLSGTNYEQYF.

This clonotype has a count of ten or more. CDR3 amino acids: CASRPTSSSRGYTF. The DNA for the CDR3 is TGTGCCAGCAGACCGACATCCTCTTCGCGGGGCTACACCTTC. The gene calls are TRBV12-3 or TRBV12-4 and TRBJ1-2; D is undetermined. Trimming shortened V by 6 bases and J by 8 bases, and 19 bases separated the two germline ends. CDR3 length: 14 residues.

This clonotype appeared many times. The germline gene is not matched at one end of the junction; a read error may be the cause. This chain uses TRBV7-9 with TRBJ2-2; perhaps TRBD2 as D (5 bases). The germline V gene encodes CDR1 SEHNR and CDR2 FQNEAQ (reference sequence). The CDR3 runs 16 residues. In nucleotides, the CDR3 is TGTGCCAGCAGCCTAGCTCGCGGGTGGAACACCGGGGAGCTGTTTTTT. Residues: CASSLARGWNTGELFF.

There are many counts of this clonotype. This sequence joins TRBV20-1 and TRBJ2-5; D is perhaps TRBD2 (5 bases). Per germline, CDR1 DFQATT and CDR2 SNEGSKA (reference sequence). The CDR3 runs to 15 residues. V lost 2 bases and J 0 bases, leaving 13 bases between the germline ends. CDR3 residues: CSARRLGGYQETQYF. CDR3 DNA: TGCAGTGCTAGACGTCTGGGCGGGTACCAAGAGACCCAGTACTTC.

This clonotype was counted many times. CDR3 coding DNA: TGCGCCAGCAGCTTGGGGGGAGGCGCTTTCTACGAGCAGTACTTC. Protein: CASSLGGGAFYEQYF. The chain combines TRBV5-1 with TRBJ2-7; tentative D call: TRBD2 (6 bases). The germline V gene has CDR1 SGHRS and CDR2 YFSETQ. Trimming took 0 bases from V and 3 from J, leaving 13 bases between them. There are 15 residues in the CDR3.

The chain employs TRBV11-2 and TRBJ1-1; D unclear. Trimming took 5 bases from V and 0 from J, leaving 4 bases between them. From germline, CDR1 is SGHAT and CDR2 FQNNGV. The CDR3 sequence is 12 residues long. The CDR3 region is CASSPMNTEAFF. The CDR3 DNA sequence: TGTGCCAGCAGCCCCATGAACACTGAAGCTTTCTTT.

This clonotype has ten or more counts. This chain uses TRBV6-5 with TRBJ1-4, with D perhaps TRBD1 (5 bases). The CDR3 has 14 residues. The germline gives CDR1 MNHEY, CDR2 SVGAGI. V was trimmed by 2 bases and J by 12 bases, leaving 16 bases between them. The CDR3 nucleotides read TGTGCCAGCAGTTACAATCAGGGCTATGGGGAACTGTTTTTT. Protein: CASSYNQGYGELFF.

The chain carries TRBV28 and TRBJ2-7; D unresolved. Germline CDR1 MDHEN, CDR2 SYDVKM. Trimming took off 7 bases at V and 5 bases at J, with 18 bases between the two ends. The CDR3 runs 14 residues. CDR3 nucleotides: TGTGCCAGCACAAAAAGGAACTTAGTGGACGAGCAGTACTTC. The encoded protein is CASTKRNLVDEQYF.

This clonotype was seen at least ten times. The CDR3 coding sequence is TGCGCCAGCAGCTTGTGGTTCGGGACAGGGTCTGATGAGCAGTACTTC. This sequence encodes CASSLWFGTGSDEQYF. This rearrangement joins TRBV5-1 to TRBJ2-7; 9 nucleotides align to TRBD1. Germline CDR1 reads SGHRS; CDR2 reads YFSETQ. The CDR3 covers 16 residues. The V segment lost 1 base and the J segment 7 bases; nucleotides outside the gene matches: 12.

The genes are TRBV7-9 and TRBJ1-2; 7 bases agree with TRBD1. The CDR3 runs to 14 residues. CDR1 is SEHNR, CDR2 FQNEAQ, per germline (reference sequence). V lost 1 base, J lost 4 bases, and 3 bases stayed unmatched. The CDR3 DNA sequence: TGTGCCAGCAGCTTAGTAGGGGGCACCTATGGCTACACCTTC. Its protein product is CASSLVGGTYGYTF.